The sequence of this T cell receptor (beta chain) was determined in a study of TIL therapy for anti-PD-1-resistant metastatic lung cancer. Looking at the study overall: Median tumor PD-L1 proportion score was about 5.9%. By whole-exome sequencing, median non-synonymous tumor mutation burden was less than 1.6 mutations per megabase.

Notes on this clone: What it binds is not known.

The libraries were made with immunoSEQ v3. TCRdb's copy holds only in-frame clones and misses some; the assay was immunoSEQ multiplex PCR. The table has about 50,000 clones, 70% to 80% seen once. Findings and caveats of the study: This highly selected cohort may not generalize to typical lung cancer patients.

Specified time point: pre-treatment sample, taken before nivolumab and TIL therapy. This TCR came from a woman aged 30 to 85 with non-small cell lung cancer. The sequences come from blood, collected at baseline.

The CDR3 sequence is CASSLMWDLSYEQYF. The CDR3 nucleotides are TGCGCCAGCAGCTTGATGTGGGACCTTTCCTACGAGCAGTACTTC. The chain recombines TRBV5-1 with TRBJ2-7, with D perhaps TRBD1 or TRBD2 (5 bases each). V was shortened by 1 base and J by 1 base, with 12 bases between the two germline ends. The CDR3 spans 15 residues. The germline V gene has CDR1 SGHRS and CDR2 YFSETQ.